This entry concerns a single T cell receptor (beta chain). The data derive from a study of long-term antiretroviral therapy in people with HIV. The authors ran the immunoSEQ assay, v3.0, at survey level. Here immunoSEQ multiplex PCR was the method, and the copy in TCRdb shows in-frame clones only, minus some. This repertoire shows some 30,000 clones, 90% to 95% found once; its top ten account for about 2.5%. This specimen was unsorted PBMCs, taken roughly 7.1 years after starting antiretroviral therapy. The clonotype originates from a man aged 50-59 years with HIV.

CDR3 protein: CASSQGGQGFEQYF. CDR3 DNA sequence: TGCGCCAGCAGCCAAGGGGGACAGGGGTTCGAGCAGTACTTC. V usage is TRBV4-1 and J usage is TRBJ2-7; 10 nucleotides agree with TRBD1. V dropped 1 base and J dropped 6; count of bases not matched to a gene: 3. The germline V gene encodes CDR1 MGHRA and CDR2 YSYEKL. The CDR3 contains 14 residues.